Detailed here is one TCR beta chain. As yet, its antigen is unknown. It may be a read error: a sequence one base away is much more abundant. The CDR3 extends over 14 amino acids. The germline V gene encodes CDR1 SQVTM and CDR2 ANQGSEA. This entry belongs to a study of Graves' ophthalmopathy and Graves' hyperthyroidism. The study's findings and limits: The model forecast ophthalmopathy progression, reaching roughly 71% sensitivity and approximately 79% specificity.

Aged 18 to 65, the patients with hyperthyroidism had under 2 months' duration and were newly diagnosed. The study excluded patients with other autoimmune diseases, uncontrolled infections, pregnancy or lactation. Thyroid ultrasound, orbital computed tomography, TRAb, serum thyroxine and clinical symptoms formed the basis of diagnosis. Amplification targeted the TCR beta CDR3 regions, with RNA transcripts as the source material. A first-round RT-PCR used HTBI primers, followed by a second-round multiplex PCR. TCRdb processed the multiplex PCR reads anew with MiXCR; each CDR3 protein has one entry. The sample carries about 550,000 distinct CDR3 sequences, 39% recorded once.

V usage is TRBV29-1 and J usage is TRBJ1-2; tentatively, D is TRBD1 (5 bases). The specimen was peripheral blood or thyroid tissue (not recorded which). This sequence was found in an adult man with Graves' hyperthyroidism. The CDR3 nucleotides are TGCAGCGTGACCACAGGACTCACTAACTGTGGCTACACCTTC. Amino acids: CSVTTGLTNCGYTF. The whole variable domain, filled in from reference TRBV29-1 and TRBJ1-2, reads SAVISQKPSRDICQRGTSLTIQCQVDSQVTMMFWYRQQPGQSLTLIATANQGSEATYESGFVIDKFPISRPNLTFSTLTVSNMSPEDSSIYLCSVTTGLTNCGYTFGSGTRLTVV.